This T cell receptor beta chain is drawn from a study of blood T cell repertoires in COVID-19. Clinical history reported by participants formed the basis on which cohorts were assigned. Cohort 3 donors were reported recovered after two negative PCRs, clearance, or symptom resolution. Produced via immunoSEQ multiplex PCR; TCRdb's table is partial and in-frame only. The repertoire has roughly 400,000 clones, roughly 90% of them found once; the top ten carry less than 2%. CDR3 length equals 15 residues. CDR1 is LNHNV, CDR2 YYDKDF, per germline (reference sequence). Trimming removed 5 bases at V and 3 bases at J, with 14 bases between.

The gene calls are TRBV15 and TRBJ1-5; weak D call: TRBD1 (6 bases). Sequenced: PBMCs or T cells enriched from blood (not recorded which). This TCR came from a woman under 40 who had recovered from COVID-19. The CDR3 region is CATSLGQNHNQPQHF. The CDR3 nucleotides are TGTGCCACCAGCCTAGGACAGAACCACAATCAGCCCCAGCATTTT.